This record concerns one TCR beta chain sequence. The antigen remains unidentified. Additional DNA sequences in this sample encode the identical CDR3. These data are taken from a study of CD8+ T cells in alopecia areata. TCR sequencing used cDNA made by reverse transcription of extracted RNA. TCRdb's table, derived via immunoSEQ multiplex PCR, lists solely in-frame clones and lacks some. Among 150,000 to 250,000 clones, 50% to 60% were seen once, and the ten largest hold about 3%. The treatment is: oral pan-JAK inhibitor, 5-10 mg twice daily. Alopecia areata patients provided lesional scalp punch biopsies and peripheral blood, both collected for the study. Study observations and caveats: Scalp samples also contribute reads from the resident alphabeta T cells found in normal skin. Alopecia totalis/universalis scalp especially showed more expanded CD8+ clones than normal scalp. Possibly because of HLA-related factors, TCR sharing was less clear across patients than in mice.

The sequenced sample was CD4+ T cells sorted from blood, obtained at week 4, from a patient treated with tofacitinib. The clonotype was recovered from a human donor with alopecia areata.

The CDR3 sequence is CASSPRQGNSPLHF. DNA of the CDR3: TGTGCCAGCAGCCCTCGACAGGGTAATTCACCCCTCCACTTT. The chain links TRBV9 to TRBJ1-6, with TRBD1 identical over 7 bases. Trimming removed 4 bases from V and 6 bases from J; junction bases left unmatched: 4. There are 14 residues in the CDR3. CDR1 is SGDLS and CDR2 is YYNGEE in the germline V gene.